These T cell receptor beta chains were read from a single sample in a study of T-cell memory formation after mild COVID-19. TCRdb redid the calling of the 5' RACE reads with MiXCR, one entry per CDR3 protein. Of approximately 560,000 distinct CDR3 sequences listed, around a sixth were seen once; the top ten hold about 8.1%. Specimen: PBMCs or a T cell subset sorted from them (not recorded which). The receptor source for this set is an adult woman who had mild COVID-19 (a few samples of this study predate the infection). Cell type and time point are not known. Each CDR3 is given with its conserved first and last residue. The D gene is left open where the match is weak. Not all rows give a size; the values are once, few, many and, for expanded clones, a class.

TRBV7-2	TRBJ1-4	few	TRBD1	TGTGCCAGCAGCAAAAGGGGGCAGGGGGATGAAAAACTGTTTTTT	CASSKRGQGDEKLFF
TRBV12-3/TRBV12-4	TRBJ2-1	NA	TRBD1	TGTGCCAGCAGTTACGGGCAGGGGGCGATTGGGCAGTTCTTC	CASSYGQGAIGQFF
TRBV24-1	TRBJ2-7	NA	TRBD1	TGTGCCACCAGTGATTCGACAGGGAAGGGCTACGAGCAGTACTTC	CATSDSTGKGYEQYF
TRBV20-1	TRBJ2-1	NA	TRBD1	TGCAGTGCTAAAGGGACAGCCGATTACAATGAGCAGTTCTTC	CSAKGTADYNEQFF
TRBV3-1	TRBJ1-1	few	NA	TGTGCCAGCAGCCGTCATCTCGATCGTCAGAACACTGAAGCTTTCTTT	CASSRHLDRQNTEAFF
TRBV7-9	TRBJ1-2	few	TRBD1	TGTGCCAGCAGCCACTCCAAGGGACAGTATGGCTACACCTTC	CASSHSKGQYGYTF
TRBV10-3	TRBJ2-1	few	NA	TGTGCCATCAGTGTAACGGGGTCTGACTCCTACAATGAGCAGTTCTTC	CAISVTGSDSYNEQFF
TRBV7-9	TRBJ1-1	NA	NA	TGTGCCAGCAGCCCCAGGGATAACACTGAAGCTTTCTTT	CASSPRDNTEAFF
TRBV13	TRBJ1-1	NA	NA	TGTGCCAGCAGGAAAGGAGGGGTGGCGAACACTGAAGCTTTCTTT	CASRKGGVANTEAFF
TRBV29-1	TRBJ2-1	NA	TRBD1	TGCAGCGGGACAGGGGGAAGTTTCATGAATGAGCAGTTCTTC	CSGTGGSFMNEQFF
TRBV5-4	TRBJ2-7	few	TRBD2	TGTGCCAGCAGCTGGAGCGGGAGGGCCCCAATCCGCCCCTACGAGCAGTACTTC	CASSWSGRAPIRPYEQYF
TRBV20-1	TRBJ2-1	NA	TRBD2	TGCAGTGCTAGAGGGTCGACAGCGGGGGGGCTCAATGAGCAGTTCTTC	CSARGSTAGGLNEQFF
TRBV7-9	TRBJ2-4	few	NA	TGTGCCAGCAGCCCCTCACAGCAACTAGCCAAAAACATTCAGTACTTC	CASSPSQQLAKNIQYF
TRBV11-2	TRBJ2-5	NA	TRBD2	TGTGCCAGCAGCTTAGCGGCGACTAGCGGGGAAGAGACCCAGTACTTC	CASSLAATSGEETQYF
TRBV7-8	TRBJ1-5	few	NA	TGTGCCAGCAGCTTAGCTAGGGGACCCAGCAATCAGCCCCAGCATTTT	CASSLARGPSNQPQHF
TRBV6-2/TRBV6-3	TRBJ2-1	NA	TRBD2	TGTGCCAGCAGTTACATCACTAGCGGGAGCCGGGAGCAGTTCTTC	CASSYITSGSREQFF
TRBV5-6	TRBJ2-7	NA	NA	TGTGCCAGCAGCTGGGCCGGGACCTACATTTACGAGCAGTACTTC	CASSWAGTYIYEQYF
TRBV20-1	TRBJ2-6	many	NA	TGCAGTGCTAGAGAAGGCGGAGCTGGGGCCAACGTCCTGACTTTC	CSAREGGAGANVLTF
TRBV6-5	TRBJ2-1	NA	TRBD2	TGTGCCAGCAGCCGTAGCGGGTCCCGATTGGCCGAGCAGTTCTTC	CASSRSGSRLAEQFF
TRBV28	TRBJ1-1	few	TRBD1	TGTGCCAGCAGTCAGGACAGGGGTCGGGGCACTGAAGCTTTCTTT	CASSQDRGRGTEAFF
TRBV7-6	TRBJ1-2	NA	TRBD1	TGTGCCAGCAGCTTAGGGGGACAGGGGAATCACATCTACACCTTC	CASSLGGQGNHIYTF
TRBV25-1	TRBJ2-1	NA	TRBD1	TGTGCCAGCAGTACCCGGGGACAGGGGGTGGGTTGGTCCTACAATGAGCAGTTCTTC	CASSTRGQGVGWSYNEQFF
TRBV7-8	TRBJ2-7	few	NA	TGTGCCAGCAGTCGACAGAACTACGAGCAGTACTTC	CASSRQNYEQYF
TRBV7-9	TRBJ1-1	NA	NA	TGTGCCAGCAGCTTCATCCGTTTGGGACAGAACACTGAAGCTTTCTTT	CASSFIRLGQNTEAFF
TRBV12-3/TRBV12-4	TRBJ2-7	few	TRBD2	TGTGCCAGCAGTTTTGCCGGGAGGGCTTACGAGCAGTACTTC	CASSFAGRAYEQYF
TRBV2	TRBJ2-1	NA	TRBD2	TGTGCCACTCAGCGGGAGGCCTCCTACAATGAGCAGTTCTTC	CATQREASYNEQFF
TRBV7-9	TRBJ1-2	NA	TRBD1	TGTGCCAGCAGCTTAAGAGCCTCCCGGGACAGATCCTCCTATGGCTACACCTTC	CASSLRASRDRSSYGYTF
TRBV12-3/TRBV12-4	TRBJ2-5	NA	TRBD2	TGTGCCAGCACCTTAGCGGGAGGAGAGACCCAGTACTTC	CASTLAGGETQYF
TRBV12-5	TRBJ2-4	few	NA	TGTGCTAGTGGTTTGGTAAGGCCCCCCAAAAACATTCAGTACTTC	CASGLVRPPKNIQYF
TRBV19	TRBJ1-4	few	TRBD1	TGTGCCAGTAGGGACCCGGGACAGGGTAACGAAAAACTGTTTTTT	CASRDPGQGNEKLFF
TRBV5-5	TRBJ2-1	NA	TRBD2	TGTGCCAGCAGCCAGACTAGCGGGAGTATGTATGAGCAGTTCTTC	CASSQTSGSMYEQFF
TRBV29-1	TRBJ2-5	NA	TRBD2	TGCAGCGTGAGGGAGCGGGGTCAAGAGACCCAGTACTTC	CSVRERGQETQYF
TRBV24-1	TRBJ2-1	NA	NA	TGTGCCACCAGTGATACAACCGTCGGGGGAGCCTACAATGAGCAGTTCTTC	CATSDTTVGGAYNEQFF
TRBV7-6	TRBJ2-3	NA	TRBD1	TGTGCCAGCAGCCGGGACAGGGTCACAGATACGCAGTATTTT	CASSRDRVTDTQYF
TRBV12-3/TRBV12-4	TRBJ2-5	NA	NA	TGTGCCAGCAGCTTTACTACTCTGGCGGGGGAGACCCAGTACTTC	CASSFTTLAGETQYF
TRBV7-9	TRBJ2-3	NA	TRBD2	TGTGCCGGGAGACTAGCGGGGGCCGGCACAGATACGCAGTATTTT	CAGRLAGAGTDTQYF
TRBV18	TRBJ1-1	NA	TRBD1	TGTGCCAGCTCACTGCGACAGGGAAGACGGACTGAAGCTTTCTTT	CASSLRQGRRTEAFF
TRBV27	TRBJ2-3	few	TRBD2	TGTGCCAGCATAGGGACTAGCGGGAGTAGGACAGATACGCAGTATTTT	CASIGTSGSRTDTQYF